The sequence of this TCR beta chain was determined in a study of T cell responses to AZD1222 COVID-19 vaccine. Turning to the study itself: Second-dose groups at about 4 or about 12 weeks were pooled.

Findings and limits, study-wide: Unmutated regions of variants are reportedly targeted by nearly half of spike-specific TCRs. A mostly white British donor set with more females was recruited, and clonal diversity was possibly underestimated. Rises in breadth and depth of Spike-specific TCRs came after two AZD1222 doses.

The ends were cut back, 4 bases at V and 0 bases at J, with 16 bases in the middle. The germline CDR1 and CDR2 sequences are LGHNA and YNFKEQ. The CDR3 sequence is 16 residues long. The repertoire was sequenced with immunoSEQ multiplex PCR; TCRdb's copy has only in-frame clones and lacks some. This table has approximately 67,000 clones, roughly 90% appearing once. About this clone: Its antigen is unknown.

This TCR was sampled from an adult in good health. The source was peripheral blood, collected on day 0 of AZD1222 vaccination. The chain couples TRBV4-2 to TRBJ2-7; tentatively, D is TRBD1 or TRBD2 (5 bases each). The DNA for the CDR3 is TGTGCCAGCAGCCTGCGCCGGGACGCCAGCTCCTACGAGCAGTACTTC. Protein sequence: CASSLRRDASSYEQYF.